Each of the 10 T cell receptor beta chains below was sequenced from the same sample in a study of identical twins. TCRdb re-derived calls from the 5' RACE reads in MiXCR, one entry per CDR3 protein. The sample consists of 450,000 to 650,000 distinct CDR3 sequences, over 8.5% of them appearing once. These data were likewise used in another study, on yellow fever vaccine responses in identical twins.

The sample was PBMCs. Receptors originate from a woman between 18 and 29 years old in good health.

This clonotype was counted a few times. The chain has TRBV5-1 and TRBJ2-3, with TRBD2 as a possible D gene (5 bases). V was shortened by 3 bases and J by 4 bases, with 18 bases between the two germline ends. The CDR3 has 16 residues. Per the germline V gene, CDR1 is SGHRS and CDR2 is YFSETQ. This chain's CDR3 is CASSSDGVNQPDTQYF. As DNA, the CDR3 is TGCGCCAGCAGCTCGGACGGGGTTAATCAGCCAGATACGCAGTATTTT.

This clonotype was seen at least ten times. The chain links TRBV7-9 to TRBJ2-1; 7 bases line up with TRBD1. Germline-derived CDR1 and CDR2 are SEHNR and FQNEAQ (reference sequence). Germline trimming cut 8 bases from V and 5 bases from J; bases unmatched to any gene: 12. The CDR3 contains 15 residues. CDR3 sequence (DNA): TGTGCCAGCCGAAACTTAGACAGGGTCCACAATGAGCAGTTCTTC. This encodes CASRNLDRVHNEQFF.

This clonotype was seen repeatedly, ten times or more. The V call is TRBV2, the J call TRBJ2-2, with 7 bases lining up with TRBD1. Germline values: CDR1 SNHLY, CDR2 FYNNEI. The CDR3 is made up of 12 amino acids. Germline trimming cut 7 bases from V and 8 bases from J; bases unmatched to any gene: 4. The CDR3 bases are TGTGCCAGCAACGACAGGGTGGGGGAGCTGTTTTTT. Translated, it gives CASNDRVGELFF.

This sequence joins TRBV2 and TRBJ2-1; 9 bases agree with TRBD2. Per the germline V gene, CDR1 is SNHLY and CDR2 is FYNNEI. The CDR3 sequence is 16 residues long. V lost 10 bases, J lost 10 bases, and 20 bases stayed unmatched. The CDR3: CATSPRGLAAMEEQFF. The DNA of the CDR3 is TGTGCCACCAGCCCCCGGGGACTAGCCGCCATGGAAGAGCAGTTCTTC.

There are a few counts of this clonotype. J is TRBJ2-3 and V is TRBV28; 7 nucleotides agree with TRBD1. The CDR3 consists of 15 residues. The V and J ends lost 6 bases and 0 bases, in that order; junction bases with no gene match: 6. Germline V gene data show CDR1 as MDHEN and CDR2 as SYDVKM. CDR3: CASRDREKSTDTQYF. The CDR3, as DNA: TGTGCCAGCAGAGACAGGGAAAAGAGCACAGATACGCAGTATTTT.

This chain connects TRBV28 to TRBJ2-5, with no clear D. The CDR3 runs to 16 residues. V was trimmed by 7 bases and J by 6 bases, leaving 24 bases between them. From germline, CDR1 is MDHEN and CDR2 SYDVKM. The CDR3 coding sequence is TGTGCCAGCAAACGAACGGGCAGCCTCTTTGATAAGACCCAGTACTTC. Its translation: CASKRTGSLFDKTQYF.

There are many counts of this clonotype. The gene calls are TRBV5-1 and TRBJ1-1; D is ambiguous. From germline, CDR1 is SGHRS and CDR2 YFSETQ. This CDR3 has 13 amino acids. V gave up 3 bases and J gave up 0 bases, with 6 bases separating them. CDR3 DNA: TGCGCCAGCAGCTCGACACTGAACACTGAAGCTTTCTTT. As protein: CASSSTLNTEAFF.

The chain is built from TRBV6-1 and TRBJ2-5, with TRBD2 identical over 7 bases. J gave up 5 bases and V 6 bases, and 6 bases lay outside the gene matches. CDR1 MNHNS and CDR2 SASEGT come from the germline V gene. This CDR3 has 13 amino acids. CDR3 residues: CASSQTSRETQYF. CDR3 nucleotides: TGTGCCAGCAGCCAGACTAGCCGGGAGACCCAGTACTTC.

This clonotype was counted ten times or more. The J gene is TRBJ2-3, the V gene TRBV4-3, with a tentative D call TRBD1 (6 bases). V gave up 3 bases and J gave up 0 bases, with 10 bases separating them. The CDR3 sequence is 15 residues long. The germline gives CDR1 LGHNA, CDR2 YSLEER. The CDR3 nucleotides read TGCGCCAGCAGCCAGCAGGACAGTAGCACAGATACGCAGTATTTT. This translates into CASSQQDSSTDTQYF.

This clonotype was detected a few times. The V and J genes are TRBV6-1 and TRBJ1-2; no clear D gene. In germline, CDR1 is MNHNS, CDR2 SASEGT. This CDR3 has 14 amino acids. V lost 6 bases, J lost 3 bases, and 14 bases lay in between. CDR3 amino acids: CASSHTTEYYGYTF. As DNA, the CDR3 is TGTGCCAGCAGCCATACGACGGAATACTATGGCTACACCTTC.